A single T cell receptor beta chain is shown here with its context. Its antigen has not been determined. No base quality values were provided; no much bigger clone lies one nucleotide off. The entry originates in a study of vaccination effects on CD4 cells after COVID-19 (dated by TCRdb to between 2021 and 2024). General notes on the study: In the ViraFEST assay, PBMC were stimulated with viral peptide pools, and TCR sequencing was then used to find antigen-specific CD4+ T cell clonotypes based on their expansion. Two doses of either the BNT162b2 or the mRNA-1273 mRNA SARS-CoV-2 vaccine were administered to participants. Each well held some 1.9 million PBMC cultured in IMDM containing roughly 5.1% human AB serum, roughly 9.6 IU/ml IL-2 and gentamicin, along with roughly 10 ug/ml peptides. SARS-CoV-2 spike-specific CD4+ TCR repertoires were compared before and after mRNA vaccination in COVID-19 convalescent patients and in infection-naive vaccine recipients. The full study included 9 to 10 COVID-19 convalescent patients and several SARS-CoV-2-naive healthy vaccine recipients. In the study, cultures from other donors were sequenced using the Oncomine TCR Beta short-read assay on an Illumina iSeq 100.

Libraries were built with the immunoSEQ multiplex PCR assay. DNA from the cultured, isolated CD4+ T cells was subjected to TCR beta CDR3 sequencing. Turning to the authors' computational methods: Non-productive TCR sequences were discarded, and reads were trimmed to the CDR3 region, with only CDR3s of 7 or more amino acids retained. Antigen-specific clonotypes were identified with the MANAFEST web app by comparing expansion in peptide wells against reference cultures. To count as positive, a clone had to show expansion at FDR<0.05 compared with the reference and with all other wells, an odds ratio above 5, and a frequency above 0.1% in two replicate wells. Cross-reactive clonotypes were defined as significantly expanded in SARS-CoV-2 spike wells and in at least one common cold coronavirus spike condition. CDR3 similarity was assessed by Levenshtein distance using the stringdist R package, and unrooted trees were constructed with ape in R 3.6.1. Held by TCRdb, this immuneACCESS table contains in-frame sequences only and omits some clones. Under half of the omission traces to an unresolved V gene where checked; the cause of the rest is unknown. The V and J calls and the clone size are those of that table, but D and trimming were determined from the DNA. A total of about 35,000 clones appear in this sample, 65% to 70% of them only once. Roughly 4.2% of the sample lies in the top ten.

The full study reports these points: Clones induced by infection and clones induced by vaccination both contracted markedly at late timepoints after vaccination, which fits with T cell responses waning over time. In healthy vaccine recipients, vaccine-induced clones were almost all SARS-CoV-2 mono-reactive, with only 1 of 255 cross-reactive with common cold coronaviruses. Only a small number of convalescent patients were included, and no early post-infection timepoints were available, which limited the study.

After about 10 days of culture, CD4+ T cells were isolated with the EasySep CD4+ T cell isolation kit. Negative nucleocapsid antibody results before and after vaccination confirmed that the healthy vaccine recipients had no prior SARS-CoV-2 infection. Half of the culture medium was replaced with fresh IL-2-containing medium on days 3 and 7. Unless noted otherwise, every peptide stimulation condition was grown in triplicate wells. PBMC were separated from whole blood using Ficoll-Paque Plus gradient centrifugation and were then either cryopreserved at -140C or used fresh. Genomic DNA was extracted from cultured CD4+ T cells with the QIAamp micro DNA kit. From the cysteine through the phenylalanine, the CDR3 covers 15 amino acids. The retained sequence is limited to the CDR3, 45 bases, with the frame set at the first base. CDR1 and CDR2 were assigned from the germline V gene as SGHRS and YFSETQ. Germline trimming: 3 bases from V, 4 bases from J; junction bases outside gene matches: 7.

The sequences come from CD4+ T cells from PBMCs cultured without peptide, collected before COVID-19 vaccination. The TCR sequence derives from a human donor who received a COVID-19 vaccine. Recombination linked TRBV5-1 to TRBJ1-1, with 9 central nucleotides matching TRBD1. The CDR3: CASSSGTGSGTEAFF. The DNA sequence is as follows: TGCGCCAGCAGCTCTGGGACAGGGTCGGGCACTGAAGCTTTCTTT.